The clone carrying this T cell receptor (beta chain) is a singleton in its sample. The record originates from a study of siplizumab effects on memory and regulatory T cells. Clones were read by immunoSEQ multiplex PCR, and TCRdb kept only the in-frame ones, dropping some. The sample carries under 85,000 clones, about 87% recorded once. Sequenced input: Tregs sorted from blood. This receptor was identified in a human donor in good health.

Here the CDR3 reads CASSPGHEQYF. The CDR3 DNA is TGTGCCAGCAGCCCAGGCCACGAGCAGTACTTC. The chain links TRBV6-1 to TRBJ2-7; no reliable D call. Germline V lookup: CDR1 MNHNS, CDR2 SASEGT. The CDR3 is 11 residues long. V lost 6 bases, J lost 5 bases, and 8 bases lay in between.